This TCR beta chain was found in a study of blood T cell repertoires in COVID-19. Study-wide background: Italy, Spain and the United States were the sources of the convalescent and acute COVID-19 samples. From T cells, B-cell-depleted T cells, or PBMCs came the material, which was cDNA or gDNA.

The assay was immunoSEQ multiplex PCR, and TCRdb's table has in-frame clones only and misses some. Of about 140,000 clones listed, roughly three quarters are singletons. This CDR3 has 13 amino acids. Per the germline V gene, CDR1 is SGDLS and CDR2 is YYNGEE. Trimming cost V 0 bases and J 5 bases, with 8 bases left between them. Input material: peripheral blood. V is TRBV9 and J is TRBJ1-2; D perhaps matches TRBD1 (6 bases). The source is an older woman with acute or convalescent COVID-19. As DNA, the CDR3 is TGTGCCAGCAGCGTAGCTACAGGGTATGGCTACACCTTC. This translates into CASSVATGYGYTF.